These T cell receptor beta chains were read from a single sample in a study of patients and donors after allogeneic stem cell transplantation. From the RT-PCR reads, TCRdb called clonotypes with MiXCR, one entry per CDR3 protein. Of some 150,000 distinct CDR3 sequences listed, approximately 40% were seen once; the top ten hold about 50%. Source material: blood, either unsorted or a sorted T cell fraction (not recorded which). The receptors were gathered from a human donor who was either an allogeneic HSCT recipient or a stem cell or donor lymphocyte infusion donor (not recorded which). It is not recorded whose cells these are; they may come from a transplant donor. Both conserved end residues are part of each CDR3. A D gene is named only where the DNA matches it firmly. The size entry is marked missing in some rows and otherwise reads once, few, many or a size class.

clone_size | d_call | j_call | v_call | cdr3_aa | cdr3_nt
few | . | TRBJ2-2 | TRBV12-3/TRBV12-4 | CASSLAGRNTGELFF | TGTGCCAGCAGTTTAGCGGGTCGCAACACCGGGGAGCTGTTTTTT
few | TRBD1 | TRBJ1-6 | TRBV12-3/TRBV12-4 | CATATGNSPLHF | TGTGCCACCGCGACAGGGAACTCACCCCTCCACTTT
few | . | TRBJ1-1 | TRBV14 | CASSQPFSTEAFF | TGTGCCAGCAGCCAACCTTTTTCCACTGAAGCTTTCTTT
few | TRBD1 | TRBJ1-1 | TRBV10-3 | CAISQGQGKLNTEAFF | TGTGCCATCAGTCAGGGACAGGGGAAACTAAACACTGAAGCTTTCTTT
. | . | TRBJ2-2 | TRBV27 | CASRGPANTGELFF | TGTGCCAGCAGGGGACCGGCGAACACCGGGGAGCTGTTTTTT
few | . | TRBJ1-2 | TRBV24-1 | CATSDFGGDLNGYTF | TGTGCCACCAGTGATTTTGGGGGTGACCTAAATGGCTACACCTTC
. | . | TRBJ1-2 | TRBV7-8 | CASSLPLGDPGTPGYTF | TGTGCCAGCAGCTTACCACTGGGGGACCCGGGGACCCCAGGCTACACCTTC
few | . | TRBJ1-2 | TRBV24-1 | CATSDRRGAYGYTF | TGTGCCACCAGTGACCGCAGGGGTGCCTATGGCTACACCTTC
. | . | TRBJ2-7 | TRBV27 | CASGNGATYEQYF | TGTGCCAGCGGCAACGGGGCCACCTACGAGCAGTACTTC
once | TRBD2 | TRBJ2-5 | TRBV9 | CASSGRGGQETQYF | TGTGCCAGCAGCGGACGGGGGGGACAAGAGACCCAGTACTTC
. | . | TRBJ1-4 | TRBV6-5 | CASSTKNEKLFF | TGTGCCAGCAGTACCAAGAATGAAAAACTGTTTTTT
few | . | TRBJ1-2 | TRBV6-5 | CASSRGPNYGYTF | TGTGCCAGCAGCCGAGGCCCCAACTATGGCTACACCTTC
. | TRBD1 | TRBJ1-1 | TRBV12-5 | CASGLGTANTEAFF | TGTGCTAGTGGTCTCGGGACAGCCAACACTGAAGCTTTCTTT
. | TRBD2 | TRBJ2-5 | TRBV9 | CASSVVSGGMETQYF | TGTGCCAGCAGCGTAGTGAGCGGGGGGATGGAGACCCAGTACTTC
many | . | TRBJ1-1 | TRBV9 | CASSVASGPPTEAFF | TGTGCCAGCAGCGTAGCCTCCGGGCCCCCCACTGAAGCTTTCTTT
. | . | TRBJ1-5 | TRBV21-1 | CAGTRTGADQPQHF | TGTGCCGGCACTCGGACAGGGGCGGATCAGCCCCAGCATTTT
once | . | TRBJ2-3 | TRBV18 | CASSPDGTSTDTQYF | TGTGCCAGCTCACCCGACGGGACCTCCACAGATACGCAGTATTTT
. | . | TRBJ2-5 | TRBV12-3/TRBV12-4 | CASSLNGRSQETQYF | TGTGCCAGCAGTTTAAACGGCAGGTCGCAAGAGACCCAGTACTTC
few | TRBD2 | TRBJ2-3 | TRBV29-1 | CSVASTSGGSDTQYF | TGCAGCGTTGCCTCGACTAGCGGGGGGTCAGATACGCAGTATTTT
few | TRBD2 | TRBJ2-3 | TRBV6-5 | CASSYWASGGDADTQYF | TGTGCCAGCAGTTATTGGGCTAGCGGGGGCGATGCAGATACGCAGTATTTT
. | TRBD2 | TRBJ2-5 | TRBV9 | CASSPSGGSPSETQYF | TGTGCCAGCAGCCCGAGCGGGGGGTCCCCTTCGGAGACCCAGTACTTC
few | . | TRBJ1-2 | TRBV10-3 | CAISESKPRPDYGYTF | TGTGCCATCAGTGAGTCGAAGCCACGGCCGGACTATGGCTACACCTTC
. | TRBD2 | TRBJ2-1 | TRBV7-9 | CASSRGLAGDLHRFF | TGTGCCAGCAGCCGTGGACTAGCGGGGGACCTTCACAGGTTCTTC
few | . | TRBJ1-2 | TRBV6-5 | CASSTTGASGGYTF | TGTGCCAGCAGTACGACAGGCGCCTCCGGCGGCTACACCTTC
few | . | TRBJ1-4 | TRBV5-4 | CASSLDLGGRELFF | TGTGCCAGCAGCTTGGATCTGGGAGGTCGGGAACTGTTTTTT
. | . | TRBJ1-2 | TRBV28 | CASTTEWDGYTF | TGTGCCAGCACCACGGAATGGGATGGCTACACCTTC
few | . | TRBJ1-4 | TRBV7-6 | CASSLVAEFEDEKLFF | TGTGCCAGCAGCTTAGTAGCGGAATTCGAGGATGAAAAACTGTTTTTT
. | . | TRBJ1-4 | TRBV2 | CASRDTESNEKLFF | TGTGCCAGCAGGGACACTGAGTCGAATGAAAAACTGTTTTTT
. | . | TRBJ1-2 | TRBV5-1 | CASSDAGEEDYGYTF | TGCGCCAGCAGCGACGCAGGGGAGGAGGACTATGGCTACACCTTC
. | . | TRBJ1-1 | TRBV3-1 | CASSQGVVGAGNTEAFF | TGTGCCAGCAGCCAAGGGGTTGTCGGGGCGGGAAACACTGAAGCTTTCTTT
. | . | TRBJ1-1 | TRBV7-8 | CASSLDAGGAFF | TGTGCCAGCAGCTTAGATGCGGGCGGTGCTTTCTTT
once | . | TRBJ2-3 | TRBV18 | CASSPPTKRDTQYF | TGTGCCAGCTCACCCCCGACAAAGAGAGATACGCAGTATTTT
many | . | TRBJ1-1 | TRBV12-3/TRBV12-4 | CASRGGREFEAFF | TGTGCCAGCAGAGGGGGGCGGGAGTTTGAAGCTTTCTTT